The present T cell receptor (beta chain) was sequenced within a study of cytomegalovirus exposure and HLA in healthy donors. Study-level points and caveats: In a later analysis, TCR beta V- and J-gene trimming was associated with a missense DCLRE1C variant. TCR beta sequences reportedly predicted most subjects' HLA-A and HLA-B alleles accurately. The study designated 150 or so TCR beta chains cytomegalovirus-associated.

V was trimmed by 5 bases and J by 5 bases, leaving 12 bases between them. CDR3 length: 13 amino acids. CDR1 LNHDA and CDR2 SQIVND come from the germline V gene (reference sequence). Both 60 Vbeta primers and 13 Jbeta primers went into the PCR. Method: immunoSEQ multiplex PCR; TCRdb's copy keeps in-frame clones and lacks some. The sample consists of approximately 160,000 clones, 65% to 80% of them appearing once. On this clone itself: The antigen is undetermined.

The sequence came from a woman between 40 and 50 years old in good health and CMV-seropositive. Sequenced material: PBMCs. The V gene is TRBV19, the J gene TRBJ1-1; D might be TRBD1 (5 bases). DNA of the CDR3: TGTGCCAGTAGTTTACAGGCAAAGACTGAAGCTTTCTTT. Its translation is CASSLQAKTEAFF.